The TCR beta chain under discussion was sequenced for a study of T cells in tumors after PD-1 blockade. TCRdb's table, derived via immunoSEQ multiplex PCR, lists solely in-frame clones and lacks some. The sample has around 25,000 clones, roughly 82% seen once. V lost 5 bases to trimming and J lost 0 bases; unmatched junction nucleotides: 9. The CDR3 has 17 residues. Germline-derived CDR1 and CDR2 are MGHRA and YSYEKL. The sequences come from PBMCs, collected after anti-PD-1 treatment. The chain recombines TRBV4-1 with TRBJ2-2, with 7 bases fitting TRBD1. This TCR derives from a human donor with basal cell carcinoma. The CDR3 nucleotides are TGCGCCAGCAGCGTGCCCGGACAGGAAGCGAACACCGGGGAGCTGTTTTTT. This sequence encodes CASSVPGQEANTGELFF.